Given below is one TCR beta chain in context. The antigen it recognizes is unknown. There are no base qualities to consult, and no much larger clone falls within one base. The immunoSEQ Assay, a bias-controlled multiplex PCR, was used to amplify TCRbeta CDR3 regions from genomic DNA. On the study's bioinformatics: The number of nucleated cells in each sample was estimated by amplification of reference gene primers within the assay. Sequence reads were collapsed and filtered to measure the absolute abundance of every unique TCRbeta CDR3 rearrangement. Productive Simpson clonality was computed per sample as the square root of Simpson's diversity index over productive rearrangements. TCRdb holds this immuneACCESS table with in-frame rearrangements only. Some clones are missing; in checked studies, unresolved V genes explain under half, and the rest has no known cause. V and J calls plus clone size are reproduced from that table; the DNA served to infer D and trimming. For this sample the table gives some 300,000 clones, of which roughly 87% were detected only once. 0.9% to 1.2% of the sample comes from the top ten.

This sample stems from a study of blood T cell repertoires in COVID-19 (dated by TCRdb to 2020 to 2022). Some background on the complete study: Collaborator samples came from the United States, Italy and Spain and covered acute and convalescent phases of COVID-19. The material from the prospective study consisted of cDNA or gDNA derived from T cells, B-cell-depleted T cells, or PBMCs. The dataset comprised deeply sampled blood TCRbeta repertoires from subjects exposed to, actively infected with, or recovered from COVID-19. The repertoires were made available in a free public database intended to serve as a resource for research on the immune response to SARS-CoV-2. Samples came from the ongoing ImmuneRACE study (first 160 participants) plus 1,254 subjects from 6 global collaborators. Nearly every sample came with metadata listing a de-identified subject ID, COVID-19 status, age in years and sex. Where available, HLA class I and class II types were taken from metadata supplied by the sample provider and were not determined by assay-based typing.

Enrolling through a virtual design, the prospective study's participants ranged in age from roughly 18 to 90 years and lived across roughly 23 United States geographic areas. To assign participants to cohorts, the prospective study relied on clinical history that participants themselves reported in a screening survey and a study questionnaire. Recovered participants in ImmuneRACE Cohort 3 were defined as having two consecutive negative NP/OP PCR tests, clearance from a healthcare professional, or resolution of symptoms. In the prospective study, mobile phlebotomists collected whole blood, serum and a nasopharyngeal or oropharyngeal swab from each participant. Additional blood draws and questionnaires over an approximately 2-month period could optionally be provided by prospective study participants. Blood samples from the prospective study were shipped frozen or at room temperature prior to DNA extraction.

Study-wide findings and limitations: How much clinical and demographic metadata was included differed by source and by participant, and the metadata was provided uncurated.

The source is a woman younger than 45 who had recovered from COVID-19. The specimen was PBMCs or T cells enriched from blood (not recorded which).

DNA sequence: TGTGCCAGCAGTTTACTCTCGGGCACAGATACGCAGTATTTT. The translation is CASSLLSGTDTQYF. The rearrangement joined TRBV28 to TRBJ2-3; the D gene cannot be named for sure. Relative to germline, V is 2 bases shorter and J is 1 base shorter, with 7 bases between their ends. Taken from the germline V gene, the CDR1 and CDR2 loops are MDHEN and SYDVKM. Taken from cysteine to phenylalanine, the CDR3 has 14 residues. Only CDR3 DNA remains: 42 bases, in frame from the first base.